These 21 T cell receptor beta chains share one sample of origin, sequenced in a study of identical twins. TCRdb reprocessed the 5' RACE reads with MiXCR, giving one entry per CDR3 protein. Of 1.5 million to 2 million distinct CDR3 sequences listed, less than 40% were seen once; the top ten hold around 0.25%. Material: cord blood. Every receptor here comes from a newborn girl in good health.

The chain combines TRBV7-6 with TRBJ1-5, with a possible D match to TRBD1 (5 bases). Germline V gene sequence: CDR1 SGHVS, CDR2 FNYEAQ. The germline V and J ends were trimmed by 5 bases and 0 bases, with 8 bases remaining between them. CDR3 size: 14 residues. This chain's CDR3 is CASSQGFSNQPQHF. Written as DNA, the CDR3 is TGTGCCAGCAGCCAGGGATTTAGCAATCAGCCCCAGCATTTT.

This rearrangement joins TRBV11-2 to TRBJ1-2; 9 positions agree with TRBD1. CDR3 length: 15 residues. The V and J ends lost 5 bases and 4 bases, in that order; junction bases with no gene match: 8. Germline-derived CDR1 and CDR2 are SGHAT and FQNNGV. CDR3: CASSRTGTGLYGYTF. The CDR3 DNA reads as TGTGCCAGCAGCCGGACCGGGACAGGGCTCTATGGCTACACCTTC.

This clonotype turned up a few times. The chain employs TRBV4-2 and TRBJ1-5; D ambiguous. CDR3 size: 17 residues. The V end was cut by 4 bases, the J end by 3 bases, with 19 bases between. Germline V gene data show CDR1 as LGHNA and CDR2 as YNFKEQ. CDR3 amino acids: CASSPETIPDFNQPQHF. As DNA, the CDR3 is TGTGCCAGCAGCCCCGAAACTATCCCTGATTTCAATCAGCCCCAGCATTTT.

This clonotype was observed a few times. The chain employs TRBV20-1 and TRBJ2-5, with 7 bases identical to TRBD1. The CDR3 loop spans 14 amino acids. Germline V gene data show CDR1 as DFQATT and CDR2 as SNEGSKA (reference sequence). V shed 0 bases, J shed 5 bases, and the junction held 6 bases outside the gene matches. CDR3 residues: CSARDQQGLETQYF. The CDR3 DNA reads as TGCAGTGCTAGAGATCAACAGGGGCTGGAGACCCAGTACTTC.

The chain joins TRBV7-2 to TRBJ2-7; a weak D match, TRBD2 (7 bases). Trimming took off 5 bases at V and 0 bases at J, with 14 bases between the two ends. Germline V CDR1 and CDR2: SGHTA, FQGNSA. The CDR3 has 15 residues. The CDR3 sequence: CASSRGGGLSYEQYF. For the CDR3, the DNA is TGTGCCAGCAGCCGGGGCGGGGGCCTCTCCTACGAGCAGTACTTC. The complete variable domain, with remaining parts taken from reference TRBV7-2 and TRBJ2-7, reads GAGVSQSPSNKVTEKGKDVELRCDPISGHTALYWYRQSLGQGLEFLIYFQGNSAPDKSGLPSDRFSAERTGGSVSTLTIQRTQQEDSAVYLCASSRGGGLSYEQYFGPGTRLTVT.

Concerning this clonotype itself: The junction differs from germline at one of its ends, possibly a read error. The CDR3 DNA follows: TGTGCCGGCAGCTTAGGTATTACCTACGAGCAGTACTTC. As protein: CAGSLGITYEQYF. The rearrangement uses TRBV7-8 and TRBJ2-7; D is unclear. Germline V lookup: CDR1 SGHVS, CDR2 FQNEAQ. CDR3 size: 13 residues.

The chain recombines TRBV20-1 with TRBJ2-3; maybe TRBD1 (6 bases). The CDR3 is made up of 14 amino acids. V lost 5 bases to trimming and J lost 4 bases, with 16 bases between them. Germline CDR1 reads DFQATT; CDR2 reads SNEGSKA (reference sequence). CDR3 loop: CSAPGFRGADTQYF. The CDR3 region has the DNA TGCAGTGCTCCGGGGTTCAGGGGTGCAGATACGCAGTATTTT.

The V gene is TRBV20-1, the J gene TRBJ2-7; TRBD2 matches at 8 bases. The DNA end lines up better with TRBJ2-5; the J call may be wrong. The CDR3 has 14 residues. CDR1 DFQATT and CDR2 SNEGSKA come from the germline V gene (reference sequence). The CDR3: CSASHGGVVETQYF. The CDR3 nucleotides are TGCAGTGCCAGTCACGGGGGGGTCGTAGAGACCCAGTACTTC.

V is TRBV7-9 and J is TRBJ2-1; 7 nucleotides match TRBD1. There are 11 residues in the CDR3. The V gene's germline CDR1 is SEHNR and CDR2 FQNEAQ (reference sequence). In DNA form, the CDR3 reads TGTTCCGTCCCGACAGGGTATGAGCAGTTCTTC. It is translated as CSVPTGYEQFF.

This clonotype was found a few times. V usage is TRBV25-1 and J usage is TRBJ2-1; D unclear. V was trimmed by 3 bases and J by 6 bases, leaving 9 bases between them. CDR1 is MGHDK, CDR2 SYGVNS, per germline. The CDR3 contains 13 residues. For the CDR3, the DNA is TGTGCCAGCAGTGAGGTAGATCTCAATGAGCAGTTCTTC. This gives the protein CASSEVDLNEQFF. Complete variable domain (other parts from reference TRBV25-1 and TRBJ2-1): EADIYQTPRYLVIGTGKKITLECSQTMGHDKMYWYQQDPGMELHLIHYSYGVNSTEKGDLSSESTVSRIRTEHFPLTLESARPSHTSQYLCASSEVDLNEQFFGPGTRLTVL.

The gene calls are TRBV27 and TRBJ1-3, with D unresolved. The CDR3 is 15 residues long. Germline values: CDR1 MNHEY, CDR2 SMNVEV (reference sequence). Trimming took 0 bases from V and 0 from J, leaving 6 bases between them. In DNA form, the CDR3 reads TGTGCCAGCAGTTTATCGGTGGACTCTGGAAACACCATATATTTT. It specifies CASSLSVDSGNTIYF.

This chain links TRBV5-8 with TRBJ2-1; TRBD2 agrees at 11 bases. Germline V CDR1 and CDR2: SGHTS, YDEGEE. The CDR3 runs 15 residues. V was clipped by 4 bases and J by 7 bases; unmatched bases: 7. CDR3 sequence: CASSPSSGGTNEQFF. Written as DNA, the CDR3 is TGTGCCAGCAGCCCATCTAGCGGGGGGACTAATGAGCAGTTCTTC. Looking up the rest from reference TRBV5-8 and TRBJ2-1 gives the full variable domain: EAGVTQSPTHLIKTRGQQATLRCSPISGHTSVYWYQQALGLGLQFLLWYDEGEERNRGNFPPRFSGRQFPNYSSELNVNALELEDSALYLCASSPSSGGTNEQFFGPGTRLTVL.

The chain employs TRBV20-1 and TRBJ1-2, with D unclear. Trimming removed 0 bases from V and 5 bases from J, with 13 bases in between. The CDR3 is 14 amino acids. Germline V gene data show CDR1 as DFQATT and CDR2 as SNEGSKA (reference sequence). CDR3 sequence (DNA): TGCAGTGCTAGAGAGACGCACAACCCATATGGCTACACCTTC. This translates into CSARETHNPYGYTF.

With respect to this clonotype: A read error may produce the germline difference seen at one junction end. This sequence joins TRBV18 and TRBJ2-4, with 9 bases identical to TRBD2. Germline CDR1 reads KGHSH; CDR2 reads LQKENI. The CDR3 runs to 16 residues. The CDR3 DNA follows: TGTGCCAGCTCACCATTGCCGACTAGCGGTGTGGGCATTCAGGACTTC. As protein: CASSPLPTSGVGIQDF.

J is TRBJ2-7 and V is TRBV5-1, with no clear D. V was cut by 0 bases and J by 2 bases, with 12 bases left in between. In germline, CDR1 is SGHRS, CDR2 YFSETQ. The CDR3 spans 15 residues. The CDR3: CASSLELGRTYEQYF. Here the CDR3 DNA reads TGCGCCAGCAGCTTGGAACTCGGACGGACCTACGAGCAGTACTTC.

This clonotype was picked up a small number of times. As DNA, the CDR3 is TGCGCCAGCAGCCTACGATTTGCCGACGAGCAGTACTTC. It specifies CASSLRFADEQYF. The rearrangement joins TRBV5-1 to TRBJ2-7; D remains unclear. From germline, CDR1 is SGHRS and CDR2 YFSETQ. The CDR3 length is 13 residues. V lost 4 bases to trimming and J lost 5 bases, with 13 bases between them.

The chain recombines TRBV27 with TRBJ1-6; a possible D gene is TRBD1 (6 bases). This CDR3 region has 15 residues. Trimming took 5 bases from V and 6 from J, leaving 14 bases between them. Germline V gene lookup returns CDR1 MNHEY and CDR2 SMNVEV (reference sequence). The CDR3 protein is CASSPPGHLNSPLHF. As DNA, the CDR3 is TGTGCCAGCAGTCCGCCGGGACACCTTAATTCACCCCTCCACTTT.

This clonotype showed up just a few times. The J gene is TRBJ2-7, the V gene TRBV28; no clear D gene. This CDR3 has 12 residues. V was shortened by 2 bases and J by 7 bases, with 9 bases between the two germline ends. CDR1 and CDR2 from the germline V gene are MDHEN and SYDVKM. The CDR3 reads CASSLSVWEQYF. DNA for the CDR3: TGTGCCAGCAGTTTAAGTGTCTGGGAGCAGTACTTC.

This clonotype was counted at least ten times. V usage is TRBV29-1 and J usage is TRBJ1-1; no definite D call. The CDR3 has 12 residues. V lost 4 bases and J 1 base, leaving 7 bases between the germline ends. Germline CDR1 reads SQVTM; CDR2 reads ANQGSEA. The CDR3 is CSVGGKNTEAFF. The CDR3 coding sequence is TGCAGCGTTGGCGGGAAGAACACTGAAGCTTTCTTT.

A remark on this clonotype: This may stem from a read error, because a much larger clone lies one nucleotide away. The V gene is TRBV25-1, the J gene TRBJ2-3; 8 positions agree with TRBD2. Unmatched junction bases numbered 2, after V lost 4 bases and J lost 2 bases. Germline lookup yields CDR1 MGHDK and CDR2 SYGVNS. CDR3 length: 14 residues. The CDR3 DNA sequence: TGTGCCAGCAGTGTTAGCGGGGACACAGATACGCAGTATTTT. As protein: CASSVSGDTDTQYF.

This clonotype turned up a few times. The chain has TRBV7-2 and TRBJ2-1; D possibly corresponds to TRBD2 (6 bases). The germline gives CDR1 SGHTA, CDR2 FQGNSA. The CDR3 is 16 amino acids. V was clipped by 4 bases and J by 4 bases, with 17 bases between them. The chain's CDR3 is CASSSGPGLAYNEQFF. The CDR3 DNA is TGTGCCAGCAGCTCTGGGCCGGGACTTGCGTACAATGAGCAGTTCTTC.